This T cell receptor beta chain is from a study of T cell repertoires in cytomegalovirus infection. TCRdb reprocessed the reads with MiXCR, giving one entry per CDR3 protein. The sample gives 250,000 to 400,000 distinct CDR3 sequences, 20% to 30% of which show up once; approximately 12% is in the top ten. This clonotype came up many times. Antigen: not known. Trimming left V 1 base short and J 1 base short, with 3 bases between. This CDR3 contains 13 residues. CDR1 and CDR2 (germline): SGHVS, FNYEAQ. The receptor's source is a human donor in good health (CMV status not recorded). Some clones in this sample may be carry-over from other donors' samples. Specimen: cultured PBMCs, collected from culture after CMV antigen stimulation. This rearrangement joins TRBV7-6 to TRBJ2-3, with D hard to call. The CDR3 DNA follows: TGTGCCAGCAGCTTAGAAGGCACAGATACGCAGTATTTT. It codes for CASSLEGTDTQYF.